The next 24 T cell receptor beta chains were all read from a single sample in a study of T-cell reconstitution after alpha-beta-depleted transplantation in children. The authors prepared the TCRbeta library with unique molecular identifiers. TCRdb re-analysed the PCR reads in MiXCR, keeping a single row per CDR3 protein. Here the sample spans roughly 180,000 distinct CDR3 sequences, roughly 15% being singletons. The sample consisted of PBMCs from the stem cell graft donor, taken from the stem cell graft. Every receptor here comes from a human donor who donated a stem cell graft to a child with acute lymphoblastic leukemia.

In its sample, this clonotype was seen many times. This chain joins TRBV24-1 and TRBJ2-3, with D tentatively TRBD2 (5 bases). Germline V gives CDR1 KGHDR, CDR2 SFDVKD. The CDR3 is 16 residues long. Trimming cost V 4 bases and J 1 base, with 14 bases left between them. CDR3 nucleotide sequence: TGTGCCACCAGTGACCTCCAGTTCGGGGGCACAGATACGCAGTATTTT. This codes for CATSDLQFGGTDTQYF.

This clonotype was observed at least ten times. The rearrangement links TRBV13 to TRBJ1-1; 7 bases match TRBD1. The V and J ends lost 4 bases and 0 bases, in that order; junction bases with no gene match: 14. This CDR3 has 18 amino acids. Germline V gene lookup returns CDR1 PRHDT and CDR2 FYEKMQ (reference sequence). CDR3 sequence reads: CASSSPAPGQNMNTEAFF. The CDR3 bases are TGTGCCAGCAGCTCCCCTGCACCGGGACAGAATATGAACACTGAAGCTTTCTTT.

In this sample, this clonotype turned up many times. The chain combines TRBV12-3 or TRBV12-4 with TRBJ2-5; D might be TRBD2 (5 bases). Trimming cost V 3 bases and J 1 base, with 15 bases left between them. CDR3 length equals 16 residues. This CDR3 is CASSFYGERLQETQYF. The CDR3 nucleotides are TGTGCCAGCAGTTTTTATGGGGAGAGGCTCCAAGAGACCCAGTACTTC.

This clonotype was counted ten times or more. The rearrangement links TRBV5-1 to TRBJ2-7; 7 bases fit TRBD2. The V and J ends lost 2 bases and 3 bases, in that order; junction bases with no gene match: 8. Germline V CDR1 and CDR2: SGHRS, YFSETQ. The CDR3 extends over 15 amino acids. CDR3 nucleotides: TGCGCCAGCAGCTTCATAGCGGGCGTAAACTACGAGCAGTACTTC. This codes for CASSFIAGVNYEQYF.

This clonotype has a count of ten or more. The chain links TRBV20-1 to TRBJ2-1; D gene uncertain. Trimming pared 0 bases from V and 0 bases from J, leaving 12 bases between. Germline CDR1 and CDR2: DFQATT and SNEGSKA (reference sequence). The CDR3 spans 16 residues. CDR3 residues: CSARDGVRLSYNEQFF. CDR3 bases: TGCAGTGCTAGAGATGGGGTAAGACTCTCCTACAATGAGCAGTTCTTC.

In this sample, this clonotype turned up a few times. The CDR3 region is CAWGTSREKLFF. The CDR3 region has the DNA TGTGCCTGGGGGACCTCGAGGGAAAAACTGTTTTTT. V and J are TRBV30 and TRBJ1-4; D may be TRBD1 (5 bases). The V end was cut by 5 bases, the J end by 8 bases, with 12 bases between. Germline V gives CDR1 GTSNPN, CDR2 SVGIG (reference sequence). This CDR3 comprises 12 residues. Drawing the rest from reference TRBV30 and TRBJ1-4, the complete variable domain is SQTIHQWPATLVQPVGSPLSLECTVEGTSNPNLYWYRQAAGRGLQLLFYSVGIGQISSEVPQNLSASRPQDRQFILSSKKLLLSDSGFYLCAWGTSREKLFFGSGTQLSVL.

This clonotype showed up many times. The V and J genes are TRBV6-1 and TRBJ2-2; 7 bases are a match to TRBD2. The J segment lost 7 bases and the V segment lost 6 bases, leaving 5 bases of the junction unmatched. The germline gives CDR1 MNHNS, CDR2 SASEGT. The CDR3 extends over 13 amino acids. CDR3 sequence: CASRPAGVGELFF. The CDR3 coding sequence is TGTGCCAGCAGACCCGCGGGGGTCGGGGAGCTGTTTTTT.

In its sample, this clonotype was seen many times. J is TRBJ2-4 and V is TRBV7-2, with TRBD2 matching 13 bases. Germline loops: CDR1 SGHTA, CDR2 FQGNSA. The CDR3 consists of 19 residues. Losses at the gene ends were 5 bases for V and 3 bases for J; bases not matched to a gene: 13. CDR3 amino acids: CASSPHTSGRALDKNIQYF. The CDR3 nucleotides are TGTGCCAGCAGCCCACACACTAGCGGGAGGGCCCTGGACAAAAACATTCAGTACTTC.

The V and J genes are TRBV5-1 and TRBJ2-3; 8 nucleotides line up with TRBD2. Germline trimming cut 8 bases from V and 6 bases from J; bases unmatched to any gene: 14. Germline loops: CDR1 SGHRS, CDR2 YFSETQ. The CDR3 loop spans 15 amino acids. CDR3 in DNA: TGCGCCAGTACGCCCGGGAGGGCCCTAGGGGATACGCAGTATTTT. It specifies CASTPGRALGDTQYF.

The chain carries TRBV7-6 and TRBJ2-5; 9 bases are shared with TRBD2. The CDR3 runs 15 residues. After removal of 4 bases from V and 9 bases from J, the junction contained 12 bases not matched to a gene. The V gene's germline CDR1 is SGHVS and CDR2 FNYEAQ. CDR3 in amino acids: CASSSTRSGGSAQYF. DNA of the CDR3: TGTGCCAGCAGCTCCACCCGTAGCGGGGGCTCCGCCCAGTACTTC. The variable domain in full, with the rest retrieved from reference TRBV7-6 and TRBJ2-5, is GAGVSQSPRYKVTKRGQDVALRCDPISGHVSLYWYRQALGQGPEFLTYFNYEAQQDKSGLPNDRFSAERPEGSISTLTIQRTEQRDSAMYRCASSSTRSGGSAQYFGPGTRLLVL.

V and J are TRBV12-3 or TRBV12-4 and TRBJ2-7; 9 bases are a match to TRBD2. Unmatched junction bases numbered 9, after V lost 7 bases and J lost 5 bases. The CDR3 extends over 14 amino acids. CDR3 nucleotides: TGTGCCAGCACCTTTAGCGGGAGAACCCACGAGCAGTACTTC. Amino acid sequence: CASTFSGRTHEQYF.

This clonotype appeared a few times. The chain recombines TRBV5-1 with TRBJ2-7; D ambiguous. Looked up from germline, CDR1 is SGHRS and CDR2 is YFSETQ. The V and J ends lost 0 bases and 5 bases respectively, with 12 bases between them. This CDR3 is 14 amino acids long. CDR3 bases: TGCGCCAGCAGCTTGGAGTCAGTTTTCAACGAGCAGTACTTC. Its protein product is CASSLESVFNEQYF.

The gene calls are TRBV28 and TRBJ2-5; 7 nucleotides line up with TRBD2. The germline V gene encodes CDR1 MDHEN and CDR2 SYDVKM. The CDR3 covers 15 residues. Germline trimming cut 2 bases from V and 4 bases from J; bases unmatched to any gene: 7. The CDR3 DNA sequence: TGTGCCAGCAGTTTACCATTGGCGGGAGCAGAGACCCAGTACTTC. Its protein product is CASSLPLAGAETQYF.

This clonotype was picked up one time. The chain uses TRBV12-5 and TRBJ2-1; 8 bases line up with TRBD2. Looked up from germline, CDR1 is LGHNT and CDR2 is FRNRAP. Unmatched junction bases numbered 11, after V lost 1 base and J lost 9 bases. This CDR3 has 16 amino acids. In DNA form, the CDR3 reads TGTGCTAGTGGTTTGGCAGCGGGAGAATTGGTTGGTGAGCAGTTCTTC. Its translation is CASGLAAGELVGEQFF.

DNA of the CDR3: TGCGCCAGCAGCTTTCAGAGATCCTACGAGCAGTACTTC. Encoded protein: CASSFQRSYEQYF. The chain carries TRBV5-1 and TRBJ2-7; unclear D gene. CDR1 is SGHRS and CDR2 is YFSETQ in the germline V gene. Trimming left V 2 bases short and J 1 base short, with 7 bases between. CDR3 length equals 13 residues.

CDR3 amino acids: CASSPGQFGTGELFF. The CDR3 DNA sequence: TGTGCCAGCAGCCCGGGACAGTTCGGCACCGGGGAGCTGTTTTTT. The chain recombines TRBV11-3 with TRBJ2-2; TRBD1 aligns across 7 bases. V trimming: 5 bases; J trimming: 4 bases; junction bases outside the gene matches: 7. CDR1 is SGHNT and CDR2 is YENEEA in the germline V gene. The CDR3 spans 15 residues.

The sample holds a few counts of this clonotype. The chain combines TRBV29-1 with TRBJ2-1; D is uncertain. Germline V gives CDR1 SQVTM, CDR2 ANQGSEA. This CDR3 is built from 15 residues. The ends were cut back, 0 bases at V and 2 bases at J, with 11 bases in the middle. CDR3: CSVEDPVLAYNEQFF. The CDR3, as DNA: TGCAGCGTTGAAGATCCCGTTCTTGCCTACAATGAGCAGTTCTTC.

At least ten counts were recorded for this clonotype. This sequence joins TRBV7-8 and TRBJ1-5; D is uncertain. CDR1 is SGHVS and CDR2 is FQNEAQ in the germline V gene. The germline V and J ends were trimmed by 1 base and 0 bases, with 10 bases remaining between them. The CDR3 runs 16 residues. The CDR3 coding sequence is TGTGCCAGCAGCTTAGGTCGCAGGTATAGCAATCAGCCCCAGCATTTT. The encoded protein is CASSLGRRYSNQPQHF.

This clonotype has only a few counts. The chain has TRBV29-1 and TRBJ2-1, with D tentatively TRBD2 (5 bases). This CDR3 has 16 residues. Between the trimmed V and J ends, which lost 0 bases and 5 bases, there was a span of 17 bases. Germline loops: CDR1 SQVTM, CDR2 ANQGSEA. The CDR3 sequence is CSVEDPGSLAHNEQFF. For the CDR3, the DNA is TGCAGCGTTGAAGATCCGGGGAGTCTGGCACACAATGAGCAGTTCTTC.

This clonotype was counted many times. The CDR3 DNA follows: TGCGCCAGCAGCCCATCTTCCAGGGTTCTGAGGAACACTGAAGCTTTCTTT. This sequence encodes CASSPSSRVLRNTEAFF. The V gene is TRBV4-1, the J gene TRBJ1-1; a weak D match, TRBD1 (5 bases). The CDR3 is 17 amino acids. Trimming cost V 4 bases and J 1 base, with 19 bases left between them. Germline assignment: CDR1 MGHRA and CDR2 YSYEKL.

This clonotype was seen repeatedly, ten times or more. This sequence joins TRBV20-1 and TRBJ2-3; no reliable D call. The CDR3 spans 14 residues. The V end was cut by 3 bases, the J end by 2 bases, with 12 bases between. CDR1 DFQATT and CDR2 SNEGSKA come from the germline V gene (reference sequence). CDR3 nucleotides: TGCAGTGCTAGTCCCGCGGCCTCCACAGATACGCAGTATTTT. As protein: CSASPAASTDTQYF.

This clonotype was found many times. The gene calls are TRBV10-3 and TRBJ1-1, with D possibly matching TRBD1 (5 bases). CDR1 and CDR2 from the germline V gene are ENHRY and SYGVKD. This CDR3 region has 13 residues. The V end lost 6 bases, the J end lost 1 base, and 9 bases lay between the germline ends. The CDR3 region has the DNA TGTGCCATCAGCAGGGTCGGGAACACTGAAGCTTTCTTT. Residues: CAISRVGNTEAFF.

This clonotype was observed a few times. This chain uses TRBV5-1 with TRBJ1-1, with D unresolved. The germline CDR1 and CDR2 sequences are SGHRS and YFSETQ. This CDR3 is built from 14 residues. Trimming stripped 1 base from V and 5 bases from J, with 12 bases between. In nucleotides, the CDR3 is TGCGCCAGCAGCTTGACAAGGATGGGGACTGAAGCTTTCTTT. Translating it yields CASSLTRMGTEAFF.

This clonotype was seen repeatedly, ten times or more. Here the CDR3 reads CSAGPPGLTSNQPQHF. DNA of the CDR3: TGCAGTGCTGGCCCTCCGGGGCTCACTAGCAATCAGCCCCAGCATTTT. V gene TRBV20-1 combines with J gene TRBJ1-5; D perhaps matches TRBD1 (5 bases). Per germline, CDR1 DFQATT and CDR2 SNEGSKA (reference sequence). V lost 5 bases and J 0 bases, leaving 17 bases between the germline ends. The CDR3 is 16 residues long.